The clone carrying this T cell receptor beta chain occurred once. The CDR3 sequence is 15 residues long. The germline V gene encodes CDR1 SGHTA and CDR2 FQGTGA. V trimming: 5 bases; J trimming: 4 bases; junction bases outside the gene matches: 9. Libraries were prepared by immunoSEQ multiplex PCR; TCRdb keeps only in-frame clonotypes and omits some of them. This sample carries over 100,000 clones, around 92% of them seen once, and the ten largest clones take about 3.3%. The data were obtained in a study of CD4+ T cells in melanoma. The sequenced material came from peripheral blood. The TCR comes from a human donor with melanoma. This sequence joins TRBV7-3 and TRBJ2-5, with 8 bases fitting TRBD2. The CDR3 sequence: CASSMTGGAGETQYF. The CDR3, as DNA: TGTGCCAGCAGCATGACGGGGGGGGCGGGAGAGACCCAGTACTTC.